The TCR beta chain under discussion was sequenced for a study of OX40 agonist ivuxolimab in advanced cancers. In terms of the full investigation: The costimulatory receptor OX40 (CD134) was targeted by ivuxolimab, a fully human IgG2 agonistic monoclonal antibody. The point of sequencing TCRbeta in the periphery was to test whether ivuxolimab changed TCR sequence diversity and drove clonal T-cell expansion. Of the approximately 54 dose-escalation patients, hepatocellular carcinoma was present in around 19, melanoma in approximately 15, renal cell carcinoma in 9 and head and neck cancer in 9. A male proportion of almost 85% and a mean age of 60 years, ranging from roughly 23 to 85, were recorded for the dose-escalation cohort. The paper describes the monotherapy dose-escalation part (N of about 52 patients) of the phase I trial of ivuxolimab. Partial responses occurred in three dose-escalation patients, of whom one had hepatocellular carcinoma and two had cutaneous melanoma. Intravenous ivuxolimab was administered to patients every 2 weeks at six dose levels: 0.01, 0.1, 0.3, 1.5, 3 and 10 mg/kg. Patients were allowed to have had prior anti-PD-1, anti-PD-L1 or anti-CTLA-4 therapy, and approximately 41% of the dose-escalation patients had previously received checkpoint inhibitors. General findings and caveats noted by the study authors: Which antigens the clonally expanded peripheral T cells were specific for was not determined. Low levels of normalized T-cell clonal expansion were also seen in some patients who did not respond. At doses of 0.1 to 3.0 mg/kg, clonal expansion of both CD4+ and CD8+ blood T cells was observed from baseline to week 6. In the 0.1-3.0 mg/kg groups, partial responders were among the patients with the lowest normalized peripheral clonal expansion, particularly in CD8+ T cells. After ivuxolimab, expanded clones were on average more numerous among CD8+ T cells than among CD4+ T cells.

To sequence the TCRbeta CDR3 region, genomic DNA was isolated from the sorted cells. TCRbeta CDR3 regions were sequenced using the immunoSEQ Assay. TCRdb provides this immuneACCESS table in a form limited to in-frame rearrangements. Some clones are lacking; in checked studies, under half of them reflect an unresolved V gene, and why the rest are absent is not known. The sample yields 70,000 to 80,000 clones; 80% to 85% were counted once. The ten largest clones take up around 5% of the sample. Of note for this clone: The antigen it recognizes is unknown. Base qualities are missing; no much larger clone stands one base away.

For CDR1 and CDR2, the germline V gene lists KGHSH and LQKENI. V is pared back by 0 bases and J by 1 base, with 12 bases lying between the germline termini. The CDR3 holds 16 amino acids from the cysteine to the phenylalanine. The kept DNA is CDR3 alone, 48 bases in frame from the first base. Patients with a history of autoimmune disease or receiving systemic immunosuppression were excluded from the trial. Peripheral blood for TCR sequencing was drawn from every dose cohort at baseline, at cycle 4 day 1 and at cycle 7 day 1. Samples were obtained from an open-label, multicenter, first-in-human phase I dose-escalation trial of ivuxolimab. Adults with locally advanced or metastatic melanoma, renal cell, hepatocellular, or head and neck squamous cell carcinoma were enrolled in the trial. CD4+ and CD8+ T cells were sorted separately from peripheral blood before TCR sequencing.

The sequences come from CD4+ or CD8+ T cells sorted from blood, collected in a trial of the OX40 agonist ivuxolimab. The chain uses TRBV18 and TRBJ1-1; tentative D gene TRBD1, with 5 bases matching. The TCR originated in an adult with an advanced solid tumor such as melanoma, head and neck, liver or kidney cancer. The nucleotides are TGTGCCAGCTCACCACCGTCTCTGGGGGAGAACACTGAAGCTTTCTTT. Translated, this gives CASSPPSLGENTEAFF. This CDR3, with the reference TRBV18 and TRBJ1-1 proteins standing in past its ends, gives the full variable domain NAGVMQNPRHLVRRRGQEARLRCSPMKGHSHVYWYRQLPEEGLKFMVYLQKENIIDESGMPKERFSAEFPKEGPSILRIQQVVRGDSAAYFCASSPPSLGENTEAFFGQGTRLTVV.